This entry lists 26 T cell receptor beta chains sequenced from one sample in a study of tumor-infiltrating lymphocytes in primary liver carcinoma. Constant-region priming of around 500 ng total RNA yielded TCR beta cDNA. Construction of TCR beta libraries relied on three successive nested multiplex PCR rounds employing slightly modified ARM-PCR. For roughly 10 cycles apiece, the opening two PCR rounds ran with TRBV1-TRBV30 forward primers and a C-beta reverse primer. TCRdb independently ran MiXCR on the multiplex PCR reads; one entry per CDR3 protein. The repertoire includes fewer than 250,000 distinct CDR3 sequences, roughly 61% of them detected once, and 6% to 8.5% sits in the top ten. Alongside blood RNA obtained from unsorted whole blood, germline DNA was also extracted. Sequencing used peripheral blood. Receptors were obtained from a woman aged 60 to 75 with primary liver carcinoma and hepatitis B virus infection.

For this clonotype: An end of the junction does not agree with germline; a read error may underlie this. The chain recombines TRBV6-5 with TRBJ1-2; D perhaps matches TRBD1 (6 bases). The germline V gene encodes CDR1 MNHEY and CDR2 SVGAGI. The CDR3 contains 15 residues. The CDR3 nucleotides are TGTGCCAGCAGTTACTCAGACAGGACTAACAATGGCTACACCTTC. Residues: CASSYSDRTNNGYTF.

The chain combines TRBV6-1 with TRBJ2-2, with D uncertain. From germline, CDR1 is MNHNS and CDR2 SASEGT. The CDR3 loop spans 14 amino acids. V lost 3 bases to trimming and J lost 3 bases, with 8 bases between them. The CDR3 here is CASSDMGYTGELFF. CDR3 coding DNA: TGTGCCAGCAGTGACATGGGTTACACCGGGGAGCTGTTTTTT.

Comments on this clonotype: A single base separates this from a much larger clone, so it may be a read error. V usage is TRBV29-1 and J usage is TRBJ1-2; TRBD1 is a possible D gene (5 bases). The CDR3 has 13 residues. Germline V gives CDR1 SQVTM, CDR2 ANQGSEA. Trimming took 4 bases from V and 3 from J, leaving 12 bases between them. DNA of the CDR3: TGCAGCGTTGGTGGGGGGGGGTACTATGGCTACACCTTC. Protein product: CSVGGGGYYGYTF. Together with reference TRBV29-1 and TRBJ1-2, the CDR3 gives the full variable domain: SAVISQKPSRDICQRGTSLTIQCQVDSQVTMMFWYRQQPGQSLTLIATANQGSEATYESGFVIDKFPISRPNLTFSTLTVSNMSPEDSSIYLCSVGGGGYYGYTFGSGTRLTVV.

The chain combines TRBV11-2 with TRBJ1-1; D remains unclear. Germline lookup yields CDR1 SGHAT and CDR2 FQNNGV. V gave up 3 bases and J gave up 4 bases, with 15 bases separating them. This CDR3 spans 15 amino acids. CDR3 protein: CASSFLGLMSTEAFF. The DNA for the CDR3 is TGTGCCAGCAGCTTCCTGGGCCTGATGAGCACTGAAGCTTTCTTT.

This clonotype was observed at least ten times. The rearrangement joins TRBV29-1 to TRBJ1-2, with D unresolved. Germline assignment: CDR1 SQVTM and CDR2 ANQGSEA. The CDR3 length is 12 residues. V was shortened by 7 bases and J by 5 bases, with 14 bases between the two germline ends. CDR3 region: CSGDTTSYGYTF. CDR3 coding DNA: TGCAGCGGTGACACAACATCGTATGGCTACACCTTC.

This clonotype has at least ten counts. This sequence joins TRBV5-1 and TRBJ2-7, with D tentatively TRBD2 (5 bases). The germline V gene encodes CDR1 SGHRS and CDR2 YFSETQ. The CDR3 contains 12 residues. With 2 bases removed from V and 7 bases from J, the gap between germline ends came to 10 bases. CDR3 DNA sequence: TGCGCCAGCAGCTTCAGGACTGGGGAGCAGTACTTC. Its translation: CASSFRTGEQYF.

This clonotype has at least ten counts. V gene TRBV12-3 or TRBV12-4 combines with J gene TRBJ1-1; 7 nucleotides line up with TRBD1. The CDR3 consists of 13 residues. Losses at the gene ends were 6 bases for V and 3 bases for J; bases not matched to a gene: 4. The CDR3 sequence is CASSLTGDTEAFF. DNA of the CDR3: TGTGCCAGCAGCCTTACAGGGGACACTGAAGCTTTCTTT.

The rearrangement uses TRBV7-9 and TRBJ2-3; possibly TRBD1 for D (5 bases). Trimming took off 2 bases at V and 4 bases at J, with 13 bases between the two ends. Germline values: CDR1 SEHNR, CDR2 FQNEAQ (reference sequence). This CDR3 spans 15 amino acids. The CDR3 nucleotides read TGTGCCAGCAGCTTAATGGCAGGGCTGGCAGATACGCAGTATTTT. Translation gives CASSLMAGLADTQYF.

Concerning this clonotype itself: Possible read error: a much larger clone is one base away. The gene calls are TRBV6-5 and TRBJ2-2; 14 bases fit TRBD2. The CDR3 runs to 18 residues. CDR1 is MNHEY, CDR2 SVGAGI, per germline. V gave up 6 bases and J gave up 5 bases; unmatched junction bases: 11. CDR3 region: CASRLPGLAGGLTGELFF. CDR3 sequence (DNA): TGTGCCAGCAGACTCCCCGGACTAGCGGGAGGTTTGACCGGGGAGCTGTTTTTT.

V is TRBV7-9 and J is TRBJ2-5, with 15 bases fitting TRBD2. The V gene's germline CDR1 is SEHNR and CDR2 FQNEAQ (reference sequence). This CDR3 spans 16 amino acids. J lost 4 bases, V lost 5 bases, and 5 bases had no gene match. DNA for the CDR3: TGTGCCAGCAGCCCAAGGACTAGCGGGAGGGTAGAGACCCAGTACTTC. It specifies CASSPRTSGRVETQYF.

This clonotype came up many times. The chain carries TRBV6-5 and TRBJ2-5, with no clear D. This CDR3 comprises 11 residues. Trimming shortened V by 4 bases and J by 5 bases, and 5 bases separated the two germline ends. Germline CDR1 MNHEY, CDR2 SVGAGI. In nucleotides, the CDR3 is TGTGCCAGCAGTTCTTGGGAGACCCAGTACTTC. It translates to CASSSWETQYF.

A remark on this clonotype: It is likely a read error, because the conserved phenylalanine at the end of the CDR3 is missing. The limits of the CDR3 on the DNA are not certain, so only TCRdb's listed CDR3 is given. The V gene is TRBV6-5, the J gene TRBJ2-7; the D call TRBD1 from the table was never checked on the DNA. From germline, CDR1 is MNHEY and CDR2 SVGAGI. From its first to its last residue, the CDR3 has 15 amino acids. The CDR3 spells CASSYSRPGTYEQYS.

This chain uses TRBV11-2 with TRBJ2-1; D uncertain. V was cut by 0 bases and J by 9 bases, with 15 bases left in between. The CDR3 contains 15 residues. Per the germline V gene, CDR1 is SGHAT and CDR2 is FQNNGV. In nucleotides, the CDR3 is TGTGCCAGCAGCTTAGATGGGCCCCTGGGGTTTGAGCAGTTCTTC. Its protein is CASSLDGPLGFEQFF.

To note about this clonotype: A read error is possible here, since a much larger clone lies one base away. The chain is built from TRBV12-3 or TRBV12-4 and TRBJ2-3, with 9 bases identical to TRBD2. The CDR3 runs to 17 residues. Germline trimming cut 5 bases from V and 6 bases from J; bases unmatched to any gene: 15. CDR3 DNA sequence: TGTGCCAGCAGTCTTCCCCGAATAGCGGGAGCTTGCGATACGCAGTATTTT. Amino acid sequence: CASSLPRIAGACDTQYF.

For this clonotype: Since a much larger clone is just one base distant, this may be a read error. J is TRBJ1-1 and V is TRBV7-9; D remains unclear. CDR1 and CDR2 (germline): SEHNR, FQNEAQ (reference sequence). This CDR3 is 15 amino acids long. Trimming cost V 0 bases and J 2 bases, with 10 bases left between them. CDR3 sequence (DNA): TGTGCCAGCAGCTTAGCGCAGTACAGAAACACTGAAGCTTTCTTT. Translation: CASSLAQYRNTEAFF.

This clonotype has ten or more counts. The DNA of the CDR3 is TGTGCCAGCAGCCAAGACAACTACGAGCAGTACTTC. Protein: CASSQDNYEQYF. The V call is TRBV14, the J call TRBJ2-7; D not resolved. CDR1 is SGHDN, CDR2 FVKESK, per germline. This CDR3 has 12 residues. V was pared by 0 bases and J by 3 bases, with 3 bases between.

Concerning this clonotype itself: Because the CDR3 is missing its conserved closing phenylalanine or tryptophan, this is likely a read error. The rearrangement uses TRBV12-3 or TRBV12-4 and TRBJ2-1; D uncertain. This CDR3 has 13 residues. V lost 2 bases and J lost 5, with 7 bases in between. CDR3 in amino acids: CASSLRHNNEQFL. The CDR3 DNA is TGTGCCAGCAGTTTACGTCATAACAATGAGCAGTTCTTA.

A few counts support this clonotype. A much bigger clone sits one base away, suggesting this may be a read error. J is TRBJ2-6 and V is TRBV6-5, with 8 bases lining up with TRBD1. The germline gives CDR1 MNHEY, CDR2 SVGAGI. The CDR3 runs 16 residues. Trimming at V came to 10 bases and at J to 2 bases, leaving 10 bases not matched to a gene. CDR3 bases: TGTGCCAACAGGGGGACAGTGGAGGCTGGGGCCAACGTCCTGACTTTC. It is translated as CANRGTVEAGANVLTF.

This clonotype occurred many times. The chain carries TRBV29-1 and TRBJ2-1; D is undetermined. The CDR3 length is 11 residues. Germline CDR1 SQVTM, CDR2 ANQGSEA. V gave up 7 bases and J gave up 7 bases, with 11 bases separating them. In nucleotides, the CDR3 is TGCAGCGCCCCGTGGCGGAATGAGCAGTTCTTC. It specifies CSAPWRNEQFF.

As for this clonotype: A much larger clone lies a single base off, so this may be a read error. V usage is TRBV6-6 and J usage is TRBJ1-2, with D possibly matching TRBD1 (5 bases). The CDR3 runs 14 residues. The germline V gene encodes CDR1 MNHNY and CDR2 SVGAGI (reference sequence). DNA of the CDR3: TGTGTCAGCAGTTACTCGTGGGGGGACTATGGCTACACCTTC. Protein: CVSSYSWGDYGYTF.

Turning to this clonotype: At one boundary the junction diverges from the germline segment, which might be a read error. This chain joins TRBV6-5 and TRBJ1-2; unclear D gene. The CDR3 loop spans 16 amino acids. Germline-derived CDR1 and CDR2 are MNHEY and SVGAGI. The CDR3 coding sequence is TGTGCCAGCAGTTACTCCGTCCAGCTCATAAACCGTGGCTACACTTTC. It yields the protein CASSYSVQLINRGYTF.

This clonotype appeared many times. The genes are TRBV4-2 and TRBJ1-6; D might be TRBD1 (6 bases). With 0 bases removed from V and 10 bases from J, the gap between germline ends came to 13 bases. Germline loops: CDR1 LGHNA, CDR2 YNFKEQ. CDR3 length: 15 residues. Written as DNA, the CDR3 is TGTGCCAGCAGCCAAGAAAGGGGGAGTTTGTCACCCCTCCACTTT. Translated: CASSQERGSLSPLHF.

This clonotype has just a few counts. One end of the junction fails to match germline, which may point to a read error. The DNA of the CDR3 is TGCGCCAGCAGTGACCATACCACCGGGAAGCTGTTTTTT. Encoded protein: CASSDHTTGKLFF. The chain uses TRBV10-2 and TRBJ2-2, with D tentatively TRBD2 (5 bases). Germline V gives CDR1 WSHSY, CDR2 SAAADI. This CDR3 region has 13 residues.

Comments on this clonotype: The CDR3 does not end in the conserved phenylalanine or tryptophan, so this is likely a read error. The chain employs TRBV6-5 and TRBJ2-7; TRBD1 matches at 7 bases. Trimming cost V 2 bases and J 2 bases; bases outside gene matches: 3. CDR1 is MNHEY and CDR2 is SVGAGI in the germline V gene. This CDR3 has 14 residues. CDR3 DNA sequence: TGTGCCAGCAGTTACAACCAGGGGGCCTACGAGCAGTACCTC. It specifies CASSYNQGAYEQYL.

Comments on this clonotype: One base away lies a much larger clone, so this may be a sequencing read error. The CDR3 DNA reads as TGCGGCGTCCAATCCACCGGGACGTACAACACTGAAGCTTTCTTT. It specifies CGVQSTGTYNTEAFF. The V and J genes are TRBV29-1 and TRBJ1-1; weak D call: TRBD1 (5 bases). Germline-derived CDR1 and CDR2 are SQVTM and ANQGSEA. CDR3 size: 15 residues. Drawing the rest from reference TRBV29-1 and TRBJ1-1, the complete variable domain is SAVISQKPSRDICQRGTSLTIQCQVDSQVTMMFWYRQQPGQSLTLIATANQGSEATYESGFVIDKFPISRPNLTFSTLTVSNMSPEDSSIYLCGVQSTGTYNTEAFFGQGTRLTVV.

A word on this clonotype: At one end, the junction sequence differs from germline, possibly due to a read error. The rearrangement joins TRBV10-1 to TRBJ1-2; D uncertain. Germline V gives CDR1 WNHNN, CDR2 SYGVQD (reference sequence). This CDR3 has 13 residues. The chain's CDR3 is CASSETRQRGCTF. DNA for the CDR3: TGTGCCAGCAGTGAGACAAGGCAGCGTGGCTGCACCTTC.